This T cell receptor beta chain derives from a study of T-cell memory formation after mild COVID-19. Study-level findings and limits: Some SARS-CoV-2-responding clones were already detected in memory before infection.

TCRdb re-derived calls from the 5' RACE reads in MiXCR, one entry per CDR3 protein. The table includes roughly 190,000 distinct CDR3 sequences, about 17% detected once. CDR1 is MGHRA, CDR2 YSYEKL, per germline. V dropped 3 bases and J dropped 8 bases, with 11 bases sitting between them. The CDR3 length is 13 residues. This clonotype has a handful of counts. What it binds is not known. This rearrangement joins TRBV4-1 to TRBJ2-1, with a tentative D call TRBD1 (6 bases). The sequenced sample was PBMCs or a T cell subset sorted from them (not recorded which). This TCR was recovered from an adult woman who had mild COVID-19 (a few samples of this study predate the infection). Cell type and time point are not known. The CDR3 loop reads CASSQVQGYEQFF. CDR3 sequence (DNA): TGCGCCAGCAGCCAGGTACAGGGTTATGAGCAGTTCTTC.